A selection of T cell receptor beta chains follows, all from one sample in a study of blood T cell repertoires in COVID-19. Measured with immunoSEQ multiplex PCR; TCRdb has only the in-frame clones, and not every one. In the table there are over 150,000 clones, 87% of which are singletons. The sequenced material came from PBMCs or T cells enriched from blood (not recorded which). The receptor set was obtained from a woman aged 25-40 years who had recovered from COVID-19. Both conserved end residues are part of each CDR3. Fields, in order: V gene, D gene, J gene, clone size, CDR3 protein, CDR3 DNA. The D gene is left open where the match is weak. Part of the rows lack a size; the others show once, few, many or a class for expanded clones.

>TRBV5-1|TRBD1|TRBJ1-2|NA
CASARDRDYYYGYTF
TGCGCCAGCGCCCGGGACAGGGATTATTACTATGGCTACACCTTC
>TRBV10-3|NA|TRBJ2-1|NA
CAISEGREIGNEQFF
TGTGCCATCAGTGAGGGCAGGGAAATTGGCAATGAGCAGTTCTTC
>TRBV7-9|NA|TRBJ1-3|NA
CASSTPGGIYF
TGTGCCAGCAGCACGCCCGGGGGCATATATTTT
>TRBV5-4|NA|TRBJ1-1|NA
CASSLELGNTEAFF
TGTGCCAGCAGCTTGGAGTTGGGCAATACTGAAGCTTTCTTT
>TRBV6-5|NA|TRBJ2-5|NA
CASSYGGVAQETQYF
TGTGCCAGCAGTTACGGAGGTGTTGCCCAAGAGACCCAGTACTTC
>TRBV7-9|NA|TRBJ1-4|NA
CASSLARTGTNEKLFF
TGTGCCAGCAGCTTAGCGCGGACGGGGACTAATGAAAAACTGTTTTTT
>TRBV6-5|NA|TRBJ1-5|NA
CASSYGQYSNQPQHF
TGTGCCAGCAGTTACGGGCAATATAGCAATCAGCCCCAGCATTTT
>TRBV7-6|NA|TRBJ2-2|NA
CASSLSGQGPVDTGELFF
TGTGCCAGCAGCTTATCGGGCCAGGGCCCGGTGGACACCGGGGAGCTGTTTTTT
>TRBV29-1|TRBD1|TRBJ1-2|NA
CSVVMAGGALYGYTF
TGCAGCGTTGTCATGGCAGGGGGCGCGTTATATGGCTACACCTTC
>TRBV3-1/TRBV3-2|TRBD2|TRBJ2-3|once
CASSPSGGLSTDTQYF
TGTGCCAGCAGCCCTAGCGGGGGACTCTCCACAGATACGCAGTATTTT
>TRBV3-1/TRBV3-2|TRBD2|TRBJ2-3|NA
CASSQVSRETTDTQYF
TGTGCCAGCAGCCAAGTGTCGCGGGAGACAACAGATACGCAGTATTTT
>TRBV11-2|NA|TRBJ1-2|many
CASSWGQGPRANYGYTF
TGTGCCAGCAGCTGGGGCCAAGGGCCGAGAGCTAACTATGGCTACACCTTC
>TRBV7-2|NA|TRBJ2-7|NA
CASSPGDWGYEQYF
TGTGCCAGCAGCCCCGGGGACTGGGGCTACGAGCAGTACTTC
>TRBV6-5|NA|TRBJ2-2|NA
CASSYDRNTGELFF
TGTGCCAGCAGTTACGACAGGAACACCGGGGAGCTGTTTTTT
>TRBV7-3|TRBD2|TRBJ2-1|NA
CASSSIRGSGRTSYNEQFF
TGTGCCAGCAGCTCTATCCGGGGTAGCGGGAGGACCTCCTACAATGAGCAGTTCTTC
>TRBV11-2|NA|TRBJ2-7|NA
CASSLFSDASYEQYF
TGTGCCAGCAGCTTATTTAGCGATGCTTCCTACGAGCAGTACTTC
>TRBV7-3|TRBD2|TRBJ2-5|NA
CASSLMGYRSGRQETQYF
TGTGCCAGCAGCTTAATGGGTTACCGTAGCGGGCGGCAAGAGACCCAGTACTTC
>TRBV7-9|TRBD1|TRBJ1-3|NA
CASSLADRGLGNTIYF
TGTGCCAGCAGCTTAGCGGACAGGGGGCTCGGGAACACCATATATTTT
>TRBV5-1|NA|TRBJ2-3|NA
CASSLSSTDTQYF
TGCGCCAGCAGCTTGTCTAGCACAGATACGCAGTATTTT
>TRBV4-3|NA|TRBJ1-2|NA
CASSQDRGGGYTF
TGCGCCAGCAGCCAAGATCGAGGGGGTGGCTACACCTTC
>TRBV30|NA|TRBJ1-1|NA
CAWSAGGTEAFF
TGTGCCTGGAGTGCGGGGGGCACTGAAGCTTTCTTT
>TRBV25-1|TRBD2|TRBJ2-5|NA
CASSDMLAVGQFQETQYF
TGTGCCAGCAGTGATATGCTAGCGGTAGGACAATTCCAAGAGACCCAGTACTTC
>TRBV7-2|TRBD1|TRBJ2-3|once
CASSSRTGYTDTQYF
TGTGCCAGCAGCTCTCGGACAGGGTACACAGATACGCAGTATTTT
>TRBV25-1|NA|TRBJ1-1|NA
CASRDQGNTEAFF
TGTGCCAGCAGGGATCAGGGCAACACTGAAGCTTTCTTT
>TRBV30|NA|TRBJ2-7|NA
CAWSVGGSYEQYF
TGTGCCTGGAGTGTAGGGGGCTCCTACGAGCAGTACTTC
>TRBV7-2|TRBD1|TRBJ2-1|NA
CASSLGGQGIGEQFF
TGTGCCAGCAGCTTAGGGGGACAGGGGATTGGTGAGCAGTTCTTC
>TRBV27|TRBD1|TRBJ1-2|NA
CASGTGVGYTF
TGTGCCAGCGGGACAGGGGTTGGCTACACCTTC
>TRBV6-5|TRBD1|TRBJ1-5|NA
CASCRDRGSNQPQHF
TGTGCCAGCTGTCGGGACAGAGGAAGCAATCAGCCCCAGCATTTT